The 8 T cell receptor beta chains in this list originate from one sample, sequenced in a study of blood T cell repertoires in COVID-19. The table came from immunoSEQ multiplex PCR; TCRdb's copy has only in-frame clones and leaves some out. The table shows 200,000 to 250,000 clones, with just over 85% occurring only once. Sequencing was carried out using PBMCs or T cells enriched from blood (not recorded which). The receptors derive from a man in his forties or fifties who had recovered from COVID-19.

This chain uses TRBV6-5 with TRBJ2-1; D is unresolved. The CDR3 length is 15 residues. Deletions cut 2 bases from V and 0 bases from J, with 8 bases between. Germline CDR1 MNHEY, CDR2 SVGAGI. The CDR3 loop is CASSYLLSSYNEQFF. The CDR3 DNA sequence: TGTGCCAGCAGTTACCTTTTGAGCTCCTACAATGAGCAGTTCTTC.

This sequence joins TRBV19 and TRBJ1-2, with a weak D call TRBD1 (6 bases). Germline CDR1 and CDR2: LNHDA and SQIVND (reference sequence). The CDR3 loop spans 15 amino acids. Trimming removed 1 base from V and 3 bases from J, with 12 bases in between. The CDR3 is CASSIGGTHYYGYTF. CDR3 nucleotide sequence: TGTGCCAGTAGTATAGGGGGGACACACTACTATGGCTACACCTTC.

This clone was counted a single time. This chain uses TRBV29-1 with TRBJ2-5; possibly TRBD1 for D (5 bases). CDR1 and CDR2 from the germline V gene are SQVTM and ANQGSEA. This CDR3 region has 12 residues. Trimming took off 4 bases at V and 5 bases at J, with 11 bases between the two ends. The CDR3 sequence: CSVGPGPETQYF. The CDR3 coding sequence is TGCAGCGTTGGTCCAGGGCCGGAGACCCAGTACTTC.

The rearrangement joins TRBV28 to TRBJ1-3, with a weak D call TRBD1 (6 bases). Germline V gene data show CDR1 as MDHEN and CDR2 as SYDVKM. CDR3 length: 16 amino acids. With 7 bases removed from V and 0 bases from J, the gap between germline ends came to 16 bases. The CDR3 region is CASNRTVGISGNTIYF. The CDR3 nucleotides read TGTGCCAGCAATCGGACAGTTGGGATCTCTGGAAACACCATATATTTT.

This clone was detected a few times. The chain combines TRBV29-1 with TRBJ2-5, with D possibly TRBD2 on 6 matching bases. Germline V gene lookup returns CDR1 SQVTM and CDR2 ANQGSEA. Trimming shortened V by 4 bases and J by 0 bases, and 9 bases separated the two germline ends. The CDR3 totals 13 residues. The CDR3 reads CSVGRGNQETQYF. CDR3 bases: TGCAGCGTTGGGCGGGGAAACCAAGAGACCCAGTACTTC.

The V and J genes are TRBV30 and TRBJ1-2; no reliable D call. This CDR3 comprises 11 residues. With 0 bases removed from V and 10 bases from J, the gap between germline ends came to 9 bases. From germline, CDR1 is GTSNPN and CDR2 SVGIG (reference sequence). The CDR3 bases are TGTGCCTGGAGTGTAGGAGGTCACTACACCTTC. Translating gives CAWSVGGHYTF.

This chain uses TRBV5-1 with TRBJ2-3; maybe TRBD2 (6 bases). Germline V gene sequence: CDR1 SGHRS, CDR2 YFSETQ. The CDR3 runs to 16 residues. The V and J ends lost 4 bases and 3 bases respectively, with 18 bases between them. The CDR3 DNA reads as TGCGCCAGCAGCCCCCTCGGGGCGCGGGAAACAGATACGCAGTATTTT. Translating it yields CASSPLGARETDTQYF.

The chain has TRBV6-2 or TRBV6-3 and TRBJ1-1; D gene uncertain. V lost 4 bases to trimming and J lost 5 bases, with 14 bases between them. The CDR3 runs 14 residues. The germline gives CDR1 MNHEY, CDR2 SVGEGT. The CDR3 loop is CASSSRTQRTEAFF. CDR3 DNA sequence: TGTGCCAGCAGTTCGCGGACCCAGCGGACTGAAGCTTTCTTT.